Given below is one T cell receptor (beta chain) in context. No antigen is known for it. Base quality data are lacking; no much larger clone is found one base away. This entry is derived from a study of T cell responses to AZD1222 COVID-19 vaccine (dated by TCRdb to about 2021). Describing the broader study: AZD1222 recipients given second doses at about 4 weeks or at about 12 weeks were pooled, since spike-specific TCR depth and breadth were not found to differ between the two schedules. Trial participants were enrolled by age into subgroups of 18-55, 56-69 and 70-plus years, and roughly 150, 30 and 60 TCR-sequenced participants, respectively, were included in these subgroups. TCR sequencing was performed for 233 trial participants, of whom about 200 were given two doses of AZD1222 and around 25 were given two doses of MenACWY control vaccine.

V is clipped by 1 base and J by 4 bases, and the sequence between their germline boundaries is 11 bases long. Based on the germline V gene, the CDR1 and CDR2 sequences are MGHRA and YSYEKL. From the cysteine through the phenylalanine, the CDR3 covers 14 amino acids. Only CDR3 DNA remains: 42 bases, in frame from the first base. The time point label for this specimen denotes: baseline before first vaccination. The vaccinee samples were drawn from two UK trials, COV001 and COV002, one of which was a single-blind randomized controlled phase 2/3 trial testing AZD1222 (ChAdOx1 nCoV-19) in healthy adults. For TCRbeta chain sequencing, PBMC samples were collected from trial participants at day 0 and at day 28 after the second dose. Summary of the overall study and its limitations: After two AZD1222 doses, spike-specific TCR breadth and depth were significantly higher than at day 0 and than in MenACWY recipients. Reportedly, almost half of the unique spike-specific TCRs recognized epitopes lying outside the regions that are mutated in the B.1.351 and B.1.1.7 variants. Conclusions about previously exposed vaccinees are limited because only six or seven AZD1222 recipients were SARS-CoV-2 seropositive at baseline. In the small 56-69-year group, the increase in depth fell short of significance, most likely because of low power. No day 14 peak-response samples were available, so repertoires were characterized only after the peak T cell response. Participants were mostly white British, with more females than males. The authors suggested clonal diversity may have been underestimated. CD4 TCRs associated with the vaccine covered the entire spike protein, and the dominant responses were in regions 160-218 and 743-854.

The CDR3 regions of human TCRbeta chains were analyzed by immunosequencing. The study's processing was this. TCRs in the repertoires were matched against a reference library of SARS-CoV-2-specific TCRs that had been generated with the MIRA antigen-specificity platform. Breadth meant the fraction of unique TCRs that were SARS-CoV-2-associated, whereas depth meant the fraction of total T cells that were SARS-CoV-2-associated. Using the MIRA data, each spike-specific TCR was mapped to the spike region that the TCR reacts to and placed in a CD4 or CD8 class. Log10-transformed breadth and depth values were compared by one-way ANOVA with Sidak's multiple comparisons tests. Here the immuneACCESS table is served through TCRdb, limited to in-frame sequences with V and J called. Missing clones are a known gap in these copies; in checked studies unresolved V genes cover under half, and the rest lacks a known reason. V, J and clone size are taken as reported in that table, and D and trimming were inferred from the DNA itself. Recorded for this sample are roughly 67,000 clones; approximately 88% of them occurred a single time. About a fifth of the sample lies in the top ten.

The input for sequencing was peripheral blood, taken on day 0 of AZD1222 vaccination. The receptor was isolated from an adult in good health. The chain employs TRBV4-1 and TRBJ2-7; TRBD2 might be the D gene, on 6 matching bases. The CDR3 in this case is CASSQAGTFYEQYF. The nucleotides are TGCGCCAGCAGCCAAGCCGGGACTTTTTACGAGCAGTACTTC.